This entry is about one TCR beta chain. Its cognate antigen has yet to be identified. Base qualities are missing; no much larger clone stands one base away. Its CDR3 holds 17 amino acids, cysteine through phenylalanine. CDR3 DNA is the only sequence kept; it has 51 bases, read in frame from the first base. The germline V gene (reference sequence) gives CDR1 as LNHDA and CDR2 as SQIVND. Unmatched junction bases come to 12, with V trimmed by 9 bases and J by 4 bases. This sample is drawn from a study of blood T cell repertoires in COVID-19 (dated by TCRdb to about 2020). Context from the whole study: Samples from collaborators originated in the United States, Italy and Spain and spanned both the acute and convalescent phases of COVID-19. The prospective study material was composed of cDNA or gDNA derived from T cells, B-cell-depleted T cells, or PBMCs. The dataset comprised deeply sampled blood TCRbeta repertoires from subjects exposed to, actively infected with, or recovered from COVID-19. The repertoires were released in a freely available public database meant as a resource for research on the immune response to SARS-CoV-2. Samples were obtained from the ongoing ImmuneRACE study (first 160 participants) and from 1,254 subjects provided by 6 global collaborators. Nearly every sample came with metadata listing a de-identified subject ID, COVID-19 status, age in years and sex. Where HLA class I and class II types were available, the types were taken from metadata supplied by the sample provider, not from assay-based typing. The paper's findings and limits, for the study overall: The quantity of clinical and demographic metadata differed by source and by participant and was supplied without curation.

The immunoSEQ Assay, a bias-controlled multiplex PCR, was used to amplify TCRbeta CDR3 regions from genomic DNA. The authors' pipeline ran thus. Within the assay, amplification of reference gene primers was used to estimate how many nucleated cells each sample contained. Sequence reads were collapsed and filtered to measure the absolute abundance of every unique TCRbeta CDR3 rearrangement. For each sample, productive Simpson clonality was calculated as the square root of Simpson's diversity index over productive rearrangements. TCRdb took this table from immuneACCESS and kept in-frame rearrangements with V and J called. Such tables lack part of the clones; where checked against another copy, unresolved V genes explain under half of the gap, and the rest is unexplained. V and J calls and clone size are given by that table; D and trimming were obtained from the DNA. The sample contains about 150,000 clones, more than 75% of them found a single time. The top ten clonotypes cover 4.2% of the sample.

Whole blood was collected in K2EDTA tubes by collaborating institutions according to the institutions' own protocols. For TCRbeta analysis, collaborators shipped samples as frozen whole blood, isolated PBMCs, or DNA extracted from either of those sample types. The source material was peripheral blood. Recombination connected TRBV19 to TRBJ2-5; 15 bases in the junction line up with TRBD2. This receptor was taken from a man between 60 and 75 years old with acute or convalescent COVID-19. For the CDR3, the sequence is CARWTSGRGSPRETQYF. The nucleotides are TGTGCCAGATGGACTAGCGGGAGGGGGAGCCCCAGAGAGACCCAGTACTTC.